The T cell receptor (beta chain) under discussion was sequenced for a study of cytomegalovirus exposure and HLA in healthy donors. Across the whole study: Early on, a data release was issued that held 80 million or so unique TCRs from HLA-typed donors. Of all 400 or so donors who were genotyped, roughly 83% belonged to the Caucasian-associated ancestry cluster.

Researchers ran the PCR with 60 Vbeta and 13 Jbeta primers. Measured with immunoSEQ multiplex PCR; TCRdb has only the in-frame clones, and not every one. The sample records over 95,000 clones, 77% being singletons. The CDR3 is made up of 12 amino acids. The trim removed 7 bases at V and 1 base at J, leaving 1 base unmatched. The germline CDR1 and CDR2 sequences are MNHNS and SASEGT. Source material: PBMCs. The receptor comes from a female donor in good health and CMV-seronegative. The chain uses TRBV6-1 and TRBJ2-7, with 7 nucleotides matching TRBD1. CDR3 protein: CASTGGSYEQYF. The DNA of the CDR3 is TGTGCCAGCACAGGGGGTTCCTACGAGCAGTACTTC.